One sample yielded the 16 T cell receptor beta chains listed below, sequenced in a study of shared clonotypes between healthy human individuals (dated by TCRdb to the early 2020s). The protocol used for the library was the immunoSEQ multiplex PCR assay. Sourced from immuneACCESS, this table was stored by TCRdb with only in-frame sequences that have V and J called. A share of the clones is absent; for the studies checked, an unresolved V gene accounts for under half, and the remainder has no known explanation. Counted in this sample were about 1.1 million clones; roughly 80% of them appeared once. The top ten clones comprise approximately 0.95% of the sample. Sequenced material: memory CD4+ T cells from PBMCs. Read against the paper, the sample's cell subset or site label means: CD45RA-negative fraction. The receptors come from a young man in good health. Some clones in this sample may be carry-over from other donors' samples.

This clone appeared a single time. This chain links TRBV28 with TRBJ2-7, with 7 positions matching TRBD1. The length of the CDR3 is 14 residues. Germline CDR1 is MDHEN and CDR2 is SYDVKM. The J segment lost 6 bases and the V segment lost 6 bases, leaving 11 bases of the junction unmatched. The CDR3 protein is CASRRGRRDREQYF. DNA for the CDR3: TGTGCCAGCAGAAGGGGGCGCAGGGACCGCGAGCAGTACTTC.

Concerning this clone: This sample includes further DNA sequences coding for the same CDR3. This chain joins TRBV11-2 and TRBJ1-5; D not resolved. The CDR3 contains 15 residues. The V end was cut by 4 bases, the J end by 0 bases, with 10 bases between. The germline gives CDR1 SGHAT, CDR2 FQNNGV. CDR3 loop: CASSSDGNSNQPQHF. CDR3 nucleotide sequence: TGTGCCAGCAGCTCCGACGGAAATAGCAATCAGCCCCAGCATTTT. The variable domain in full, with the rest retrieved from reference TRBV11-2 and TRBJ1-5, is EAGVAQSPRYKIIEKRQSVAFWCNPISGHATLYWYQQILGQGPKLLIQFQNNGVVDDSQLPKDRFSAERLKGVDSTLKIQPAKLEDSAVYLCASSSDGNSNQPQHFGDGTRLSIL.

Concerning this clone: Other DNA variants within this sample encode the same CDR3. The rearrangement links TRBV5-1 to TRBJ2-3; no definite D call. The CDR3 spans 13 residues. Between the trimmed V and J ends, which lost 0 bases and 1 base, there was a span of 3 bases. Germline V gene data show CDR1 as SGHRS and CDR2 as YFSETQ. The CDR3 loop is CASSLGRTDTQYF. The CDR3 coding sequence is TGCGCCAGCAGCTTGGGGCGCACAGATACGCAGTATTTT.

This clone has a single count. CDR3 in amino acids: CASSLEGWAGELFF. DNA of the CDR3: TGTGCCAGCAGCTTAGAGGGTTGGGCCGGGGAGCTGTTTTTT. The chain employs TRBV7-3 and TRBJ2-2, with a tentative D call TRBD2 (5 bases). Germline values: CDR1 SGHTA, CDR2 FQGTGA. The CDR3 covers 14 residues. Trimming pared 2 bases from V and 6 bases from J, leaving 10 bases between.

This clone was found many times. Other DNA sequences of this sample code for an identical CDR3. CDR3 bases: TGCGCCAGCAGCTTGCTGACAGGAGAGGATGGCTACACCTTC. Translated: CASSLLTGEDGYTF. The chain links TRBV5-1 to TRBJ1-2; D may be TRBD1 (6 bases). The CDR3 has 14 residues. Germline CDR1 reads SGHRS; CDR2 reads YFSETQ. The V and J ends lost 1 base and 6 bases respectively, with 13 bases between them.

V gene TRBV27 combines with J gene TRBJ2-1; 10 nucleotides align to TRBD2. V was clipped by 7 bases and J by 6 bases; unmatched bases: 9. In germline, CDR1 is MNHEY, CDR2 SMNVEV (reference sequence). CDR3 length: 15 amino acids. CDR3 residues: CASISAGGMGNEQFF. DNA for the CDR3: TGTGCCAGCATCTCAGCGGGAGGGATGGGCAATGAGCAGTTCTTC.

V gene TRBV23-1 combines with J gene TRBJ1-1, with D unresolved. TRBV23-1 is an ORF, and what it does is uncertain. V was clipped by 3 bases and J by 7 bases, with 9 bases between them. This CDR3 region has 12 residues. CDR3 loop: CASSQVVNEAFF. The DNA of the CDR3 is TGCGCCAGCAGTCAGGTGGTCAATGAAGCTTTCTTT.

This clone was observed once. The sample holds other DNA sequences that translate to the same CDR3. This chain joins TRBV7-8 and TRBJ2-3, with D tentatively TRBD2 (6 bases). The CDR3 loop spans 15 amino acids. Germline V gene lookup returns CDR1 SGHVS and CDR2 FQNEAQ. V was cut by 3 bases and J by 2 bases, with 12 bases left in between. The CDR3 DNA sequence: TGTGCCAGCAGCTTGGTGGCGGGAAACACAGATACGCAGTATTTT. Translated, it gives CASSLVAGNTDTQYF.

A single count supports this clone. The CDR3 DNA reads TGTGCCAGTAATCGCGAGGCTAGCGGGAGAAAAGCCGGGGAGCTGTTTTTT. Translated: CASNREASGRKAGELFF. This chain uses TRBV19 with TRBJ2-2, with TRBD2 identical over 10 bases. The CDR3 loop spans 17 amino acids. The trim removed 7 bases at V and 6 bases at J, leaving 14 bases unmatched. Germline CDR1 reads LNHDA; CDR2 reads SQIVND (reference sequence).

The CDR3 DNA sequence: TGTGCCAGTAGTATGTATCACCCGTTCCGGGACTGGCGGCACGAGCAGTACTTC. Protein product: CASSMYHPFRDWRHEQYF. The genes are TRBV19 and TRBJ2-7; D perhaps matches TRBD2 (6 bases). Germline V gene sequence: CDR1 LNHDA, CDR2 SQIVND (reference sequence). Trimming shortened V by 3 bases and J by 5 bases, and 26 bases separated the two germline ends. The CDR3 is made up of 18 amino acids.

Of note for this clone: This same CDR3 is encoded by further DNA sequences in the sample. The CDR3 reads CASTRDSNQPQHF. As DNA, the CDR3 is TGTGCCAGTACAAGGGATAGCAATCAGCCCCAGCATTTT. The chain combines TRBV19 with TRBJ1-5; D gene unclear. The germline gives CDR1 LNHDA, CDR2 SQIVND (reference sequence). CDR3 length equals 13 residues. Trimming removed 7 bases from V and 0 bases from J, with 7 bases in between. Full variable domain (remainder filled in from reference TRBV19 and TRBJ1-5): DGGITQSPKYLFRKEGQNVTLSCEQNLNHDAMYWYRQDPGQGLRLIYYSQIVNDFQKGDIAEGYSVSREKKESFPLTVTSAQKNPTAFYLCASTRDSNQPQHFGDGTRLSIL.

This chain links TRBV5-1 with TRBJ2-6; the D is unclear. The V gene's germline CDR1 is SGHRS and CDR2 YFSETQ. The CDR3 loop spans 14 amino acids. Trimming took off 6 bases at V and 4 bases at J, with 11 bases between the two ends. CDR3 DNA sequence: TGCGCCAGCACTCAGGACGGGGGGGCCAACGTCCTGACTTTC. Its translation is CASTQDGGANVLTF. Full variable domain (remainder filled in from reference TRBV5-1 and TRBJ2-6): KAGVTQTPRYLIKTRGQQVTLSCSPISGHRSVSWYQQTPGQGLQFLFEYFSETQRNKGNFPGRFSGRQFSNSRSEMNVSTLELGDSALYLCASTQDGGANVLTFGAGSRLTVL.

V is TRBV14 and J is TRBJ2-3, with a possible D match to TRBD2 (7 bases). The ends were cut back, 0 bases at V and 1 base at J, with 11 bases in the middle. Germline assignment: CDR1 SGHDN and CDR2 FVKESK. This CDR3 is built from 16 residues. This CDR3 is CASSQDSGGGTDTQYF. As DNA, the CDR3 is TGTGCCAGCAGCCAAGATTCGGGGGGCGGCACAGATACGCAGTATTTT. Supplemented by reference TRBV14 and TRBJ2-3, the full variable domain reads EAGVTQFPSHSVIEKGQTVTLRCDPISGHDNLYWYRRVMGKEIKFLLHFVKESKQDESGMPNNRFLAERTGGTYSTLKVQPAELEDSGVYFCASSQDSGGGTDTQYFGPGTRLTVL.

This chain connects TRBV7-2 to TRBJ2-1, with a weak D call TRBD1 (5 bases). The CDR3 length is 13 residues. The V and J ends lost 5 bases and 7 bases respectively, with 12 bases between them. CDR1 and CDR2 (germline): SGHTA, FQGNSA. This chain's CDR3 is CASSGIRENEQFF. The DNA for the CDR3 is TGTGCCAGCAGCGGGATCAGGGAAAATGAGCAGTTCTTC.

V and J are TRBV6-5 and TRBJ2-3, with D perhaps TRBD1 or TRBD2 (5 bases each). Trimming stripped 3 bases from V and 3 bases from J, with 16 bases between. In germline, CDR1 is MNHEY, CDR2 SVGAGI. The CDR3 covers 16 residues. This CDR3 is CASSYSGRAVTDTQYF. For the CDR3, the DNA is TGTGCCAGCAGTTATTCGGGGCGTGCGGTAACAGATACGCAGTATTTT.

This clone was seen just once. The rearrangement joins TRBV7-2 to TRBJ2-1, with D possibly being TRBD1 (6 bases). Germline loops: CDR1 SGHTA, CDR2 FQGNSA. The CDR3 runs 14 residues. V dropped 1 base and J dropped 7 bases, with 11 bases sitting between them. CDR3 nucleotide sequence: TGTGCCAGCAGCTTAGTACAGGGACCGAATGAGCAGTTCTTC. Protein sequence: CASSLVQGPNEQFF.